What follows are 29 T cell receptor beta chains derived from one specimen sequenced in a study of CD8 T cells in Susac syndrome. Reverse transcription of about 0.5 to 1 ug RNA used random hexamers. Each CDR3 protein is one row after TCRdb ran MiXCR on the immunoSEQ multiplex PCR reads. The data show over 200,000 distinct CDR3 sequences, approximately 95% seen once. Sequencing input: CD4+ T cells from PBMCs. The receptors shown here come from a human donor with multiple sclerosis.

This chain links TRBV12-3 or TRBV12-4 with TRBJ2-3, with D perhaps being TRBD1 or TRBD2 (5 bases each). The CDR3 is 16 amino acids. V was clipped by 6 bases and J by 0 bases, with 16 bases between them. The CDR3 sequence: CASSSIYRTSTDTQYF. Here the CDR3 DNA reads TGTGCCAGCAGCTCTATCTACAGGACTAGCACAGATACGCAGTATTTT.

V and J are TRBV7-2 and TRBJ1-5; D ambiguous. V dropped 2 bases and J dropped 4 bases, with 6 bases sitting between them. The germline CDR1 and CDR2 sequences are SGHTA and FQGNSA. The CDR3 totals 13 residues. The DNA of the CDR3 is TGTGCCAGCAGCTTAAAGGGTAATCAGCCCCAGCATTTT. It translates to CASSLKGNQPQHF.

V and J are TRBV7-2 and TRBJ2-5, with D hard to call. CDR3 length: 13 amino acids. Trimming stripped 7 bases from V and 7 bases from J, with 16 bases between. The germline gives CDR1 SGHTA, CDR2 FQGNSA. CDR3 loop: CASTVPPFGTQYF. In DNA, the CDR3 is TGTGCCAGCACCGTCCCACCCTTCGGGACCCAGTACTTC. The full variable domain, rest sourced from reference TRBV7-2 and TRBJ2-5, is GAGVSQSPSNKVTEKGKDVELRCDPISGHTALYWYRQSLGQGLEFLIYFQGNSAPDKSGLPSDRFSAERTGGSVSTLTIQRTQQEDSAVYLCASTVPPFGTQYFGPGTRLLVL.

This rearrangement joins TRBV23-1 to TRBJ2-6; no reliable D call. TRBV23-1 qualifies as an ORF whose function is uncertain. Trimming stripped 0 bases from V and 2 bases from J, with 5 bases between. The length of the CDR3 is 15 residues. CDR3 coding DNA: TGCGCCAGCAGTCAATCGGGTCCTGGGGCCAACGTCCTGACTTTC. It is translated as CASSQSGPGANVLTF.

V is TRBV30 and J is TRBJ1-3; D is possibly TRBD1 (6 bases). Germline loops: CDR1 GTSNPN, CDR2 SVGIG (reference sequence). The CDR3 is made up of 13 amino acids. Trimming removed 4 bases at V and 2 bases at J, with 9 bases between. This CDR3 is CAWNRDPGNTIYF. The CDR3 DNA follows: TGTGCCTGGAACAGGGATCCTGGAAACACCATATATTTT.

Comments on this clonotype: Its ends do not fully match the called genes, so a read error is possible. The chain combines TRBV12-5 with TRBJ2-3; D is ambiguous. The CDR3 sequence is 11 residues long. CDR1 and CDR2 (germline): LGHNT, FRNRAP. CDR3 sequence (DNA): TGTGCTAGTGTTTTGTCGGATACGCAGTATTTT. It is translated as CASVLSDTQYF.

The rearrangement joins TRBV27 to TRBJ1-2; 9 bases are shared with TRBD1. CDR1 MNHEY and CDR2 SMNVEV come from the germline V gene (reference sequence). The V gene end was trimmed by 5 bases and the J gene end by 5 bases; junction bases not matched to a gene: 6. This CDR3 is 14 amino acids long. Here the CDR3 reads CASSTGQGVYGYTF. The DNA of the CDR3 is TGTGCCAGCAGTACGGGACAGGGTGTGTATGGCTACACCTTC.

V usage is TRBV5-1 and J usage is TRBJ2-1; 7 bases are shared with TRBD1. Germline CDR1 and CDR2: SGHRS and YFSETQ. The CDR3 covers 15 residues. The V and J ends lost 4 bases and 4 bases, in that order; junction bases with no gene match: 8. The DNA of the CDR3 is TGCGCCAGCAGCCTCAACCCGGGACAGTACAATGAGCAGTTCTTC. As protein: CASSLNPGQYNEQFF.

CDR3: CASRLGVSSGELFF. In nucleotides, the CDR3 is TGTGCCAGCAGATTAGGGGTCTCCTCCGGGGAGCTGTTTTTT. The chain links TRBV27 to TRBJ2-2, with a tentative D call TRBD1 (5 bases). The CDR3 spans 14 residues. Germline-derived CDR1 and CDR2 are MNHEY and SMNVEV (reference sequence). V lost 6 bases to trimming and J lost 6 bases, with 14 bases between them.

This sequence joins TRBV29-1 and TRBJ2-7; D remains unclear. Germline values: CDR1 SQVTM, CDR2 ANQGSEA. The CDR3 is made up of 12 amino acids. Trimming cost V 4 bases and J 3 bases, with 10 bases left between them. CDR3 sequence reads: CSVGASNYEQYF. The CDR3 DNA follows: TGCAGCGTTGGCGCCAGCAACTACGAGCAGTACTTC.

About this clonotype: One end of the junction fails to match germline, which may point to a read error. This chain links TRBV7-7 with TRBJ2-1; no clear D gene. Germline V gene lookup returns CDR1 SSHAT and CDR2 FNYEAQ (reference sequence). This CDR3 has 15 residues. CDR3 amino acids: CASSSHLSSYNEQFF. CDR3 nucleotides: TGTGCTAGCAGCTCCCACTTGAGCTCCTACAATGAGCAGTTCTTC.

V gene TRBV29-1 combines with J gene TRBJ2-7; D assignment may be TRBD1 or TRBD2 (5 bases each). Germline V gene lookup returns CDR1 SQVTM and CDR2 ANQGSEA. V was pared by 6 bases and J by 0 bases, with 12 bases between. The CDR3 has 13 amino acids. This CDR3 reads CSVAGTDSYEQYF. CDR3 bases: TGCAGCGTCGCCGGGACGGACTCCTACGAGCAGTACTTC.

The V call is TRBV5-1, the J call TRBJ1-1, with a possible D match to TRBD1 (5 bases). There are 11 residues in the CDR3. V shed 5 bases and J shed 5 bases, with 7 bases lying between them. CDR1 and CDR2 (germline): SGHRS, YFSETQ. The CDR3 loop reads CASRGETEAFF. The CDR3 region has the DNA TGCGCCAGCAGGGGGGAGACTGAAGCTTTCTTT.

The genes are TRBV20-1 and TRBJ2-1; D remains unclear. The CDR3 has 12 residues. Germline V gives CDR1 DFQATT, CDR2 SNEGSKA (reference sequence). V was trimmed by 5 bases and J by 3 bases, leaving 8 bases between them. Here the CDR3 reads CSAPSGYNEQFF. CDR3 nucleotide sequence: TGCAGTGCTCCCTCGGGCTACAATGAGCAGTTCTTC.

The chain combines TRBV4-1 with TRBJ2-3; D tentatively reads TRBD1 or TRBD2 (5 bases each). CDR1 and CDR2 (germline): MGHRA, YSYEKL. V was shortened by 3 bases and J by 0 bases, with 13 bases between the two germline ends. The length of the CDR3 is 16 residues. CDR3 sequence: CASSHPGTGSTDTQYF. The CDR3 DNA is TGCGCCAGCAGCCATCCCGGGACGGGGAGCACAGATACGCAGTATTTT.

This clonotype was detected only once. The V gene is TRBV3-1, the J gene TRBJ1-2, with D unresolved. The CDR3 has 14 residues. V lost 1 base to trimming and J lost 3 bases, with 9 bases between them. Looked up from germline, CDR1 is LGHDT and CDR2 is YNNKEL (reference sequence). CDR3 sequence: CASSQVSADYGYTF. CDR3 nucleotides: TGTGCCAGCAGCCAAGTGTCAGCGGACTATGGCTACACCTTC.

The chain joins TRBV5-4 to TRBJ2-5, with TRBD2 matching over 7 bases. V was pared by 1 base and J by 2 bases, with 11 bases of the junction left unmatched. The CDR3 spans 17 residues. Germline CDR1 SGHNT, CDR2 YYREEE (reference sequence). CDR3 region: CASSLTVGSGPQETQYF. CDR3 in DNA: TGTGCCAGCAGCTTGACGGTTGGTAGCGGGCCTCAAGAGACCCAGTACTTC.

The chain is built from TRBV29-1 and TRBJ2-3; weak D call: TRBD1 (6 bases). Germline lookup yields CDR1 SQVTM and CDR2 ANQGSEA. Trimming removed 5 bases at V and 4 bases at J, with 13 bases between. This CDR3 is built from 13 residues. CDR3: CSVFQQGADTQYF. CDR3 in DNA: TGCAGCGTTTTTCAACAGGGAGCAGATACGCAGTATTTT.

The chain recombines TRBV5-6 with TRBJ1-2; 8 nucleotides match TRBD1. The V and J ends lost 2 bases and 7 bases, in that order; junction bases with no gene match: 10. Germline CDR1 SGHDT, CDR2 YYEEEE. This CDR3 comprises 15 residues. The CDR3 is CASSFPSQGAPGYTF. CDR3 coding DNA: TGTGCCAGCAGCTTTCCCTCGCAGGGGGCCCCTGGCTACACCTTC.

This clonotype appeared a single time. CDR3 sequence reads: CASSQEAPGAAEQFF. The CDR3 DNA reads as TGTGCCAGCAGCCAAGAAGCTCCAGGGGCTGCTGAGCAGTTCTTC. The genes are TRBV14 and TRBJ2-1, with D maybe TRBD1 (6 bases). Deletions cut 0 bases from V and 9 bases from J, with 15 bases between. The germline gives CDR1 SGHDN, CDR2 FVKESK. The CDR3 covers 15 residues.

The chain links TRBV3-1 to TRBJ1-1; 8 bases agree with TRBD1. The germline V gene encodes CDR1 LGHDT and CDR2 YNNKEL (reference sequence). This CDR3 contains 14 residues. The V gene end was trimmed by 3 bases and the J gene end by 3 bases; junction bases not matched to a gene: 3. CDR3 DNA sequence: TGTGCCAGCAGCCAGGGACAGGCCTACACTGAAGCTTTCTTT. This gives the protein CASSQGQAYTEAFF.

V is TRBV10-3 and J is TRBJ2-1, with D unresolved. Trimming removed 3 bases at V and 0 bases at J, with 9 bases between. This CDR3 comprises 15 residues. Germline-derived CDR1 and CDR2 are ENHRY and SYGVKD. DNA for the CDR3: TGTGCCATCAGTGAAAGGGCTAGCTCCTACAATGAGCAGTTCTTC. Its protein is CAISERASSYNEQFF.

The chain carries TRBV3-1 and TRBJ2-2; TRBD1 or TRBD2 may be the D gene (5 bases each). Germline CDR1 reads LGHDT; CDR2 reads YNNKEL (reference sequence). Trimming left V 4 bases short and J 5 bases short, with 14 bases between. The CDR3 length is 15 residues. The CDR3 sequence: CASSRRDGNTGELFF. DNA for the CDR3: TGTGCCAGCAGCCGCCGGGACGGCAATACCGGGGAGCTGTTTTTT.

This chain joins TRBV3-1 and TRBJ1-1, with no clear D. Germline CDR1 LGHDT, CDR2 YNNKEL (reference sequence). V was clipped by 4 bases and J by 0 bases, with 9 bases between them. The CDR3 runs to 14 residues. CDR3 loop: CASSRPGMNTEAFF. The CDR3 nucleotides are TGTGCCAGCAGCCGACCAGGAATGAACACTGAAGCTTTCTTT. Filled out from reference TRBV3-1 and TRBJ1-1, the complete variable domain reads DTAVSQTPKYLVTQMGNDKSIKCEQNLGHDTMYWYKQDSKKFLKIMFSYNNKELIINETVPNRFSPKSPDKAHLNLHINSLELGDSAVYFCASSRPGMNTEAFFGQGTRLTVV.

This clonotype is a singleton in its sample. J is TRBJ2-1 and V is TRBV9, with 15 bases fitting TRBD2. The CDR3 loop spans 18 amino acids. Trimming removed 3 bases from V and 2 bases from J; junction bases left unmatched: 6. Germline assignment: CDR1 SGDLS and CDR2 YYNGEE. The CDR3 coding sequence is TGTGCCAGCAGCGCCGGAGGACTAGCGGGGGGGCCCTACAATGAGCAGTTCTTC. This codes for CASSAGGLAGGPYNEQFF.

The chain is built from TRBV30 and TRBJ2-1; D unclear. The CDR3 runs to 14 residues. V was clipped by 2 bases and J by 1 base, with 9 bases between them. The germline V gene has CDR1 GTSNPN and CDR2 SVGIG (reference sequence). CDR3 DNA: TGTGCCTGGAGTCTATTAGGATCCTACAATGAGCAGTTCTTC. This translates into CAWSLLGSYNEQFF.

The genes are TRBV3-1 and TRBJ2-3; D assignment may be TRBD1 or TRBD2 (5 bases each). The CDR3 covers 17 residues. Deletions cut 2 bases from V and 0 bases from J, with 15 bases between. CDR1 is LGHDT and CDR2 is YNNKEL in the germline V gene (reference sequence). The CDR3 reads CASSQLADGGSTDTQYF. DNA of the CDR3: TGTGCCAGCAGCCAATTAGCTGATGGGGGAAGCACAGATACGCAGTATTTT.

This rearrangement joins TRBV4-2 to TRBJ2-4; D remains ambiguous. V gave up 0 bases and J gave up 9 bases, with 9 bases separating them. This CDR3 has 13 residues. Looked up from germline, CDR1 is LGHNA and CDR2 is YNFKEQ. CDR3 bases: TGTGCCAGCAGCCAAGATACAGTAACCATTCAGTACTTC. Amino acid sequence: CASSQDTVTIQYF.

This chain connects TRBV20-1 to TRBJ1-2; D ambiguous. The CDR3 loop spans 15 amino acids. Trimming stripped 6 bases from V and 0 bases from J, with 17 bases between. Looked up from germline, CDR1 is DFQATT and CDR2 is SNEGSKA (reference sequence). The CDR3 bases are TGCAGTGCCGCGATCAGACACAATTCTAACTATGGCTACACCTTC. Protein: CSAAIRHNSNYGYTF.